A single sample is the source of the 23 T cell receptor beta chains below, sequenced in a study of T-cell reconstitution after alpha-beta-depleted transplantation in children. Unique molecular identifiers featured in how the TCRbeta library was prepared. TCRdb called the PCR reads again in MiXCR, with one record for every CDR3 protein. The data show 500,000 or so distinct CDR3 sequences, 30% to 35% seen once. The sequenced sample was PBMCs from the stem cell graft donor, obtained from the stem cell graft. The receptors originated from a human donor who donated a stem cell graft to a child with aplastic anemia.

V and J are TRBV28 and TRBJ1-1, with D maybe TRBD1 (6 bases). The CDR3 sequence is 14 residues long. Germline V lookup: CDR1 MDHEN, CDR2 SYDVKM. The V and J ends lost 3 bases and 4 bases respectively, with 12 bases between them. The CDR3 bases are TGTGCCAGCAGTTTTGGGGGGGGCATCACTGAAGCTTTCTTT. This codes for CASSFGGGITEAFF. The full variable domain, in which reference TRBV28 and TRBJ1-1 provide the parts outside the CDR3, is DVKVTQSSRYLVKRTGEKVFLECVQDMDHENMFWYRQDPGLGLRLIYFSYDVKMKEKGDIPEGYSVSREKKERFSLILESASTNQTSMYLCASSFGGGITEAFFGQGTRLTVV.

This clonotype came up a few times. The gene calls are TRBV30 and TRBJ1-1; 8 bases are a match to TRBD1. V trimming: 5 bases; J trimming: 1 base; junction bases outside the gene matches: 0. There are 12 residues in the CDR3. Germline V gene sequence: CDR1 GTSNPN, CDR2 SVGIG (reference sequence). The CDR3 nucleotides are TGTGCCTGGGACAGGGGGAACACTGAAGCTTTCTTT. It is translated as CAWDRGNTEAFF.

V is TRBV5-1 and J is TRBJ1-1; 7 bases match TRBD1. The CDR3 has 13 amino acids. Germline assignment: CDR1 SGHRS and CDR2 YFSETQ. V was pared by 0 bases and J by 11 bases, with 7 bases of the junction left unmatched. The CDR3 DNA is TGCGCCAGCAGCTTGGCTGAGGGGACAGTCGCTTTCTTT. Translating gives CASSLAEGTVAFF.

CDR3 DNA sequence: TGTGCCAGCAGTGAACTAGGACAGGGGCGCAGTGGTGAAAAACTGTTTTTT. Translation gives CASSELGQGRSGEKLFF. This chain links TRBV6-1 with TRBJ1-4; 9 nucleotides line up with TRBD1. The CDR3 totals 17 residues. Germline trimming cut 2 bases from V and 7 bases from J; bases unmatched to any gene: 11. Germline V gene sequence: CDR1 MNHNS, CDR2 SASEGT.

This clonotype was found a few times. V gene TRBV6-5 combines with J gene TRBJ2-7; TRBD2 matches 8 bases. Germline loops: CDR1 MNHEY, CDR2 SVGAGI. The length of the CDR3 is 15 residues. The ends lost 0 bases at V and 0 bases at J; junction bases unmatched: 1. CDR3 sequence reads: CASSYSSGSSYEQYV. The CDR3 region has the DNA TGTGCCAGCAGTTACTCGAGCGGGAGCTCCTACGAGCAGTACGTC.

This clonotype was found a few times. The rearrangement joins TRBV7-9 to TRBJ2-5; D not resolved. The ends were cut back, 5 bases at V and 2 bases at J, with 9 bases in the middle. The length of the CDR3 is 13 residues. The germline CDR1 and CDR2 sequences are SEHNR and FQNEAQ (reference sequence). The CDR3 coding sequence is TGTGCCAGCAGCCCGAATACGCAAGAGACCCAGTACTTC. It is translated as CASSPNTQETQYF.

This chain joins TRBV6-5 and TRBJ2-3; D possibly uses TRBD1 or TRBD2 (5 bases each). The CDR3 spans 14 residues. Germline assignment: CDR1 MNHEY and CDR2 SVGAGI. V gave up 7 bases and J gave up 0 bases, with 11 bases separating them. The CDR3 DNA reads TGTGCCAGCACTTGGGACGGAAGCACAGATACGCAGTATTTT. Protein product: CASTWDGSTDTQYF.

V is TRBV5-4 and J is TRBJ2-7, with TRBD1 matching over 7 bases. The CDR3 consists of 15 residues. Trimming at V came to 4 bases and at J to 2 bases, leaving 9 bases not matched to a gene. Germline CDR1 reads SGHNT; CDR2 reads YYREEE (reference sequence). DNA for the CDR3: TGTGCCAGCAGCCCGGGGACAGACAACCCCTACGAGCAGTACTTC. This encodes CASSPGTDNPYEQYF.

The gene calls are TRBV29-1 and TRBJ2-1; D is unresolved. There are 14 residues in the CDR3. Trimming took off 6 bases at V and 4 bases at J, with 16 bases between the two ends. Germline CDR1 is SQVTM and CDR2 is ANQGSEA. The CDR3 sequence: CSVTLGRLYNEQFF. CDR3 sequence (DNA): TGCAGCGTGACCCTTGGACGTTTGTACAATGAGCAGTTCTTC.

The J gene is TRBJ2-3, the V gene TRBV7-3; 7 bases are shared with TRBD2. This CDR3 contains 16 residues. The germline CDR1 and CDR2 sequences are SGHTA and FQGTGA. Losses at the gene ends were 4 bases for V and 5 bases for J; bases not matched to a gene: 12. CDR3 in amino acids: CASSSSRGGSKDTQYF. For the CDR3, the DNA is TGTGCCAGCAGCTCCAGCCGGGGAGGGTCGAAAGATACGCAGTATTTT.

This clonotype was recorded at least ten times. The V and J genes are TRBV7-2 and TRBJ2-3; the D call may be TRBD1 or TRBD2 (5 bases each). The CDR3 extends over 14 amino acids. The V gene's germline CDR1 is SGHTA and CDR2 FQGNSA. The V and J ends lost 5 bases and 1 base respectively, with 10 bases between them. The CDR3: CASSRGRRTDTQYF. As DNA, the CDR3 is TGTGCCAGCAGCCGGGGACGCCGCACAGATACGCAGTATTTT.

This chain links TRBV5-5 with TRBJ2-7; D might be TRBD1 (6 bases). Germline V gene lookup returns CDR1 SGHKS and CDR2 YYEKEE (reference sequence). Trimming pared 4 bases from V and 5 bases from J, leaving 10 bases between. The CDR3 length is 12 residues. In nucleotides, the CDR3 is TGTGCCAGCAGCCCCAAGGGGGACGAGCAGTACTTC. Translated, it gives CASSPKGDEQYF.

This clonotype has a handful of counts. The chain combines TRBV20-1 with TRBJ2-2; no clear D. The CDR3 has 13 residues. V dropped 0 bases and J dropped 4 bases, with 6 bases sitting between them. Germline V CDR1 and CDR2: DFQATT, SNEGSKA (reference sequence). The CDR3, as DNA: TGCAGTGCTAGAGACTCTGGCACCGGGGAGCTGTTTTTT. As protein: CSARDSGTGELFF.

This chain links TRBV30 with TRBJ1-5; D call uncertain. The CDR3 has 15 amino acids. V gave up 2 bases and J gave up 5 bases, with 16 bases separating them. The germline V gene has CDR1 GTSNPN and CDR2 SVGIG (reference sequence). The CDR3 protein is CAWSPRGQGYQPQHF. As DNA, the CDR3 is TGTGCCTGGAGTCCACGAGGTCAAGGGTATCAGCCCCAGCATTTT.

The J gene is TRBJ2-7, the V gene TRBV28; 10 positions match TRBD1. V shed 4 bases and J 4 bases; nucleotides not matched to a gene: 7. Germline V gives CDR1 MDHEN, CDR2 SYDVKM. This CDR3 is 15 amino acids long. The DNA for the CDR3 is TGTGCCAGCAGTTCGGGACAGGGGATCCAATACGAGCAGTACTTC. Protein sequence: CASSSGQGIQYEQYF.

This chain connects TRBV7-8 to TRBJ2-1; possibly TRBD2 for D (6 bases). CDR1 and CDR2 from the germline V gene are SGHVS and FQNEAQ. The CDR3 totals 17 residues. Deletions cut 5 bases from V and 0 bases from J, with 17 bases between. The CDR3 DNA follows: TGTGCCAGCAGCCTCGGGACTTCCCGGAGCTCCTACAATGAGCAGTTCTTC. It specifies CASSLGTSRSSYNEQFF.

This clonotype came up a few times. The CDR3 reads CASSPQGAGEKLFF. The CDR3 DNA reads as TGTGCCAGCAGTCCACAGGGGGCGGGTGAAAAACTGTTTTTT. The rearrangement uses TRBV6-1 and TRBJ1-4, with 9 bases that match TRBD1. The J segment lost 7 bases and the V segment lost 5 bases, leaving 5 bases of the junction unmatched. The CDR3 sequence is 14 residues long. Germline loops: CDR1 MNHNS, CDR2 SASEGT.

The chain recombines TRBV4-3 with TRBJ2-7; the D gene could be TRBD1 or TRBD2 (5 bases each). Germline CDR1 is LGHNA and CDR2 is YSLEER. There are 16 residues in the CDR3. Trimming took off 0 bases at V and 2 bases at J, with 14 bases between the two ends. The CDR3 DNA reads as TGCGCCAGCAGCCAAGATTTGGGGGTGGTGACCTACGAGCAGTACTTC. It encodes CASSQDLGVVTYEQYF.

The table lists this clonotype with a few counts. The CDR3 loop reads CSVTLAGRGNEQYV. The CDR3 DNA reads as TGCAGCGTTACTCTTGCTGGCAGGGGAAACGAGCAGTACGTC. J is TRBJ2-7 and V is TRBV29-1; a possible D gene is TRBD1 (6 bases). From germline, CDR1 is SQVTM and CDR2 ANQGSEA. This CDR3 comprises 14 residues. V dropped 5 bases and J dropped 5 bases, with 19 bases sitting between them.

The V call is TRBV7-9, the J call TRBJ2-2; perhaps TRBD1 as D (6 bases). V shed 2 bases and J shed 7 bases, with 14 bases lying between them. From germline, CDR1 is SEHNR and CDR2 FQNEAQ (reference sequence). The CDR3 consists of 15 residues. In DNA, the CDR3 is TGTGCCAGCAGCTTAAGCGAGAGACAGGTCGGGGAGCTGTTTTTT. Encoded protein: CASSLSERQVGELFF.

J is TRBJ2-7 and V is TRBV6-2 or TRBV6-3, with 7 nucleotides matching TRBD2. Looked up from germline, CDR1 is MNHEY and CDR2 is SVGEGT. The CDR3 spans 12 residues. V trimming: 6 bases; J trimming: 6 bases; junction bases outside the gene matches: 5. CDR3 in amino acids: CASSRTRSEQYF. CDR3 sequence (DNA): TGTGCCAGCAGCCGGACTAGAAGCGAGCAGTACTTC.

The chain carries TRBV27 and TRBJ2-7; possible D gene TRBD1, 5 bases. Per the germline V gene, CDR1 is MNHEY and CDR2 is SMNVEV (reference sequence). Between the trimmed V and J ends, which lost 3 bases and 0 bases, there was a span of 6 bases. The CDR3 is made up of 13 amino acids. Written as DNA, the CDR3 is TGTGCCAGCAGTTTGACAGTCTCCTACGAGCAGTACTTC. As protein: CASSLTVSYEQYF.

This clonotype showed up just a few times. In nucleotides, the CDR3 is TGCGCCAGCAGCCAGGAAGGACAGGGGTCCCCTGGAAACACCATATATTTT. It specifies CASSQEGQGSPGNTIYF. The chain recombines TRBV4-3 with TRBJ1-3; TRBD1 matches 9 bases. The CDR3 is 17 residues long. V was clipped by 3 bases and J by 2 bases; unmatched bases: 8. Germline CDR1 and CDR2: LGHNA and YSLEER.